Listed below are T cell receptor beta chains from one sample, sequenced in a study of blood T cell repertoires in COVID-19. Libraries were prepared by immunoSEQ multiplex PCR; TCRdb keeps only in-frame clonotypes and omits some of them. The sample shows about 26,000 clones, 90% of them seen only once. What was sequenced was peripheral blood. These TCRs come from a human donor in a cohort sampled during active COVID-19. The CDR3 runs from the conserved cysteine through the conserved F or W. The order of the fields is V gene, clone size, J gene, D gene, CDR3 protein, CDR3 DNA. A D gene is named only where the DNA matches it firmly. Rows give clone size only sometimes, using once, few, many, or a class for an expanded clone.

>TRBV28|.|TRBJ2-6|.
CAAAVMRGANVLTF
TGTGCCGCGGCAGTGATGAGAGGGGCCAACGTCCTGACTTTC
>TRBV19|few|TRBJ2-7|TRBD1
CASSTQGPSYEQYF
TGTGCCAGTAGTACACAGGGGCCCTCCTACGAGCAGTACTTC
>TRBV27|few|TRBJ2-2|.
CASSRSKPWGELTNTGELFF
TGTGCCAGCAGTCGCAGCAAGCCTTGGGGAGAACTAACGAACACCGGGGAGCTGTTTTTT
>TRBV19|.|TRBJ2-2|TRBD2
CASSGLVGTGELFF
TGTGCCAGTAGTGGACTAGTCGGAACCGGGGAGCTGTTTTTT
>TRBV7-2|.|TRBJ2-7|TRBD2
CASSSTGAGGAYEQYF
TGTGCCAGCAGCTCGACCGGCGCGGGGGGCGCCTACGAGCAGTACTTC
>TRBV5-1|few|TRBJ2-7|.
CASSLDTYEQYF
TGCGCCAGCAGCTTAGACACATACGAGCAGTACTTC
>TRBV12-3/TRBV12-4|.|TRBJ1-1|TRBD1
CASTRTGGGEAFF
TGTGCCAGCACCCGGACAGGGGGAGGTGAAGCTTTCTTT
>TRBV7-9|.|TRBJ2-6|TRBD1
CASSTDRGLGGANVLTF
TGTGCCAGCAGCACGGACAGGGGGCTAGGTGGGGCCAACGTCCTGACTTTC
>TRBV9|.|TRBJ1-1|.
CASSKGHRTSGTEAFF
TGTGCCAGCAGCAAAGGGCACAGGACCTCGGGCACTGAAGCTTTCTTT
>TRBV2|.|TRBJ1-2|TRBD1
CASSRGTENGYTF
TGTGCCAGCAGTCGCGGGACAGAAAATGGCTACACCTTC
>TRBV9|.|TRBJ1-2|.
CASSPRQLGYGYTF
TGTGCCAGCAGCCCACGACAGTTAGGCTATGGCTACACCTTC
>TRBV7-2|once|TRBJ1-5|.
CASSLEQFNQPQHF
TGTGCCAGCAGCTTAGAACAGTTCAATCAGCCCCAGCATTTT
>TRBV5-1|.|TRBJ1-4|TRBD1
CASSLEGILTGVATNEKLFF
TGCGCCAGCAGCTTGGAAGGGATCTTAACAGGGGTGGCGACTAATGAAAAACTGTTTTTT
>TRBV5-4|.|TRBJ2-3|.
CASSYRTDTQYF
TGTGCCAGCAGCTACAGGACAGATACGCAGTATTTT
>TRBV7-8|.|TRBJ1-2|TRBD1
CASSLVPDRVKGYTF
TGTGCCAGCAGCTTAGTCCCGGACAGGGTGAAGGGCTACACCTTC
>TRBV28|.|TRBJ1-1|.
CASTMQGASNTEAFF
TGTGCCAGCACCATGCAGGGCGCATCGAACACTGAAGCTTTCTTT
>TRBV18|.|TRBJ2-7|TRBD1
CASSSGQDEQYF
TGTGCCAGCTCATCCGGACAGGACGAGCAGTACTTC
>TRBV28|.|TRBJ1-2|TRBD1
CASSLRGYGYTF
TGTGCCAGCAGTCTCAGGGGGTATGGCTACACCTTC
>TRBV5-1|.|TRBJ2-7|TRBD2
CASRGIAGENEQYF
TGCGCCAGCAGAGGGATAGCGGGAGAAAACGAGCAGTACTTC
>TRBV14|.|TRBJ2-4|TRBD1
CASSHGHRGAAKNIQYF
TGTGCCAGCAGCCACGGGCACAGGGGGGCGGCCAAAAACATTCAGTACTTC